This TCR beta chain is from a study of T cell responses to AZD1222 COVID-19 vaccine. For the study at large: Second-dose intervals near 4 or 12 weeks were combined.

Method: immunoSEQ multiplex PCR; TCRdb's copy keeps in-frame clones and lacks some. The table has approximately 170,000 clones, 80% to 95% seen once. Regarding the study as a whole: No day 14 peak samples; only post-peak repertoires were characterized.

Of note for this clone: Its antigen remains unidentified.

The CDR3 extends over 16 amino acids. The germline V and J ends were trimmed by 0 bases and 3 bases, with 13 bases remaining between them. Germline lookup yields CDR1 MNHEY and CDR2 SVGAGI. The chain recombines TRBV6-5 with TRBJ2-3; no firm D call. The sample was peripheral blood, taken on day 0 of AZD1222 vaccination. This receptor was identified in an adult in good health. CDR3: CASSYSGDGWTDTQYF. As DNA, the CDR3 is TGTGCCAGCAGTTACTCTGGCGACGGGTGGACAGATACGCAGTATTTT.